This T cell receptor beta chain was retrieved from a study of T cell responses to AZD1222 COVID-19 vaccine. Study results and caveats: Baseline serostatus was positive in only a handful of AZD1222 recipients. Without day 14 samples, only post-peak T cell repertoires were studied. Most donors were white British and more were female, and clonal diversity was possibly underestimated. Increases in Spike-specific TCR breadth and depth were seen after two AZD1222 doses.

This table comes from immunoSEQ multiplex PCR, and its TCRdb copy is limited to in-frame clones, with some not included. The sample carries 160,000 or so clones, approximately 90% recorded once. Germline V gives CDR1 MNHEY, CDR2 SVGAGI. Trimming removed 1 base from V and 13 bases from J, with 13 bases in between. This CDR3 has 12 amino acids. In regard to this clone: Its antigen is not known.

The J gene is TRBJ1-2, the V gene TRBV6-5; D call uncertain. This specimen was peripheral blood, taken 28 days after the second dose of the MenACWY control vaccine. The receptor was isolated from an adult who received the MenACWY meningococcal vaccine as a control. This chain's CDR3 is CASSYLGGAGTF. The DNA of the CDR3 is TGTGCCAGCAGTTACTTGGGCGGAGCTGGCACCTTC.